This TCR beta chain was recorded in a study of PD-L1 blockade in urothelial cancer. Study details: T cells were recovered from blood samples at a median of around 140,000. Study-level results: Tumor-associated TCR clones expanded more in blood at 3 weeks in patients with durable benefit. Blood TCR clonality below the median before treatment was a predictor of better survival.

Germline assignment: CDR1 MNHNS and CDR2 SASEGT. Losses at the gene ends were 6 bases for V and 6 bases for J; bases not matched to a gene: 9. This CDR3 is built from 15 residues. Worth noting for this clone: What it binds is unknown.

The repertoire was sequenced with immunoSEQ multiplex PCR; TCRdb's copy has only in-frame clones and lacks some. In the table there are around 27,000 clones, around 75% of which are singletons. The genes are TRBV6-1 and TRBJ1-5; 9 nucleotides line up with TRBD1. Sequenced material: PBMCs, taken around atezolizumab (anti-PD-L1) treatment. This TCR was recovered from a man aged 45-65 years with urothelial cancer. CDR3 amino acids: CASSGTGPNSQPQHF. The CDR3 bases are TGTGCCAGCAGCGGGACAGGGCCGAACAGTCAGCCCCAGCATTTT.